This T cell receptor beta chain is from a study of shared clonotypes between healthy human individuals. Looked up from germline, CDR1 is SGHRS and CDR2 is YFSETQ. This CDR3 spans 14 amino acids. Trimming left V 5 bases short and J 2 bases short, with 14 bases between. Sequencing used immunoSEQ multiplex PCR; TCRdb keeps in-frame clones, though not all of them. The sample lists some 2.4 million clones; roughly 93% were seen once. The chain couples TRBV5-1 to TRBJ2-7, with D possibly being TRBD1 or TRBD2 (5 bases each). The sample was naive CD4+ T cells from PBMCs. The subset was: CD45RA+ positively selected. This TCR was recovered from a man aged 18 to 30 in good health. Some clones in this sample may be carry-over from other donors' samples. The CDR3: CASRVGTAPYEQYF. CDR3 nucleotides: TGCGCCAGCAGAGTGGGGACGGCCCCCTACGAGCAGTACTTC.